A single sample is the source of the 5 T cell receptor beta chains below, sequenced in a study of Ad26.COV2.S vaccination and SARS-CoV-2 variants. Using immunoSEQ multiplex PCR, the repertoire was profiled, and TCRdb retains in-frame clones only, with some absent. The sample carries around 450,000 clones, 89% recorded once. Treatment here: some 20 received Ad26.COV2.S at low or high dose, single or two shots; 5 received placebo; per-sample allocation not given. Day 63 after the first injection of vaccine or placebo was the sampling time. Source: peripheral blood, taken in a trial of Ad26.COV2.S vaccine versus placebo. These receptors originate from a person between 18 and 65 years old who received the Ad26.COV2.S COVID-19 vaccine or a placebo.

This chain uses TRBV5-8 with TRBJ1-6, with 10 bases identical to TRBD1. Losses at the gene ends were 6 bases for V and 8 bases for J; bases not matched to a gene: 5. The germline V gene encodes CDR1 SGHTS and CDR2 YDEGEE. There are 14 residues in the CDR3. The CDR3 region is CASMLTGGDSPLHF. As DNA, the CDR3 is TGTGCCAGCATGTTGACAGGGGGCGATTCACCCCTCCACTTT.

This chain connects TRBV28 to TRBJ2-2; D remains unclear. The CDR3 has 15 amino acids. CDR1 is MDHEN and CDR2 is SYDVKM in the germline V gene. The germline V and J ends were trimmed by 3 bases and 4 bases, with 12 bases remaining between them. This CDR3 is CASSFFPPATGELFF. The CDR3, as DNA: TGTGCCAGCAGTTTCTTTCCCCCCGCCACCGGGGAGCTGTTTTTT.

The gene calls are TRBV2 and TRBJ1-2; no firm D call. Germline CDR1 and CDR2: SNHLY and FYNNEI. CDR3 length equals 12 residues. Deletions cut 6 bases from V and 2 bases from J, with 7 bases between. CDR3 region: CASSLENYGYTF. The DNA of the CDR3 is TGTGCCAGCAGCCTCGAGAACTATGGCTACACCTTC.

The V and J genes are TRBV5-1 and TRBJ2-5; tentatively, D is TRBD1 (6 bases). Trimming stripped 2 bases from V and 4 bases from J, with 15 bases between. CDR3 length equals 15 residues. In germline, CDR1 is SGHRS, CDR2 YFSETQ. The CDR3 is CASSFTPGEVETQYF. In DNA, the CDR3 is TGCGCCAGCAGCTTCACCCCAGGGGAAGTAGAGACCCAGTACTTC.

This chain joins TRBV7-8 and TRBJ2-6, with D perhaps matching TRBD1 (6 bases). The germline V and J ends were trimmed by 5 bases and 0 bases, with 23 bases remaining between them. CDR1 and CDR2 (germline): SGHVS, FQNEAQ. CDR3 length: 20 residues. The CDR3 region is CASSLEDRLIWLSGANVLTF. CDR3 nucleotides: TGTGCCAGCAGCCTGGAAGACAGGTTGATTTGGCTCTCTGGGGCCAACGTCCTGACTTTC. Full variable domain (remainder filled in from reference TRBV7-8 and TRBJ2-6): GAGVSQSPRYKVAKRGQDVALRCDPISGHVSLFWYQQALGQGPEFLTYFQNEAQLDKSGLPSDRFFAERPEGSVSTLKIQRTQQEDSAVYLCASSLEDRLIWLSGANVLTFGAGSRLTVL.